This entry concerns a single T cell receptor beta chain. This clonotype was observed at least ten times. There is no known antigen for this receptor. Per-base qualities were not stored, and no clone one base away is much larger. The sample comes from a study of early T cells in non-severe SARS-CoV-2 infection (dated by TCRdb to about 2021). For the study in its entirety: TCR sequencing used bulk RNA from unsorted whole blood, so alpha and beta chains could not be paired.

Study-wide findings and limitations: Matching against VDJdb was skewed toward anti-spike CD8 responses, likely underestimated virus-specific expansions, and missed private and CD4 specificities.

CDR1 and CDR2 are read off the germline V gene as SGHRS and YFSETQ. The CDR3 has 14 amino acids, counting the end cysteine and phenylalanine. Only the CDR3 part of the read is kept: 42 bases, read in frame from the first base. V was cut back by 1 base and J by 1 base, leaving a gap of 8 bases between them. This was a case-control study nested in a cohort of healthcare workers in London, UK, who had nasopharyngeal swab PCR tests and blood samples taken every week. Between 23 and 31 March 2020, the week of the UK lockdown, healthcare workers were enrolled and then followed up weekly for as long as 16 weeks. The library was obtained by 5' RACE. Sequenced on a NextSeq 500. To correct for sequencing error and PCR bias, the TCR library protocol tagged individual cDNA molecules with unique molecular identifiers. Both TCR alpha and beta chains were sequenced, and tight co-correlation was observed between alpha and beta sequence abundances in each sample. In the paper's pipeline: V gene, J gene and CDR3 annotation of TCR sequences was performed with Decombinator V4. TCRs were defined as expanded if a significant change between any two time points was detected under a Poisson model with p below 0.0001. TCR abundances were normalised to the total number of TCRs sequenced per sample and were expressed as counts per million. MAIT TCRs were defined by TRAV1-2 paired with TRAJ12, TRAJ20 or TRAJ33, and iNKT TCRs by TRAV10 paired with TRAJ18. VDJdb, accessed 1 November 2021, was searched for CMV, EBV and SARS-CoV-2 annotated TCRs, excluding TCRs annotated for multiple antigens. TCRdb trimmed the raw reads at Q25, called clones with MiXCR and kept productive beta chains. Records with the same CDR3 protein are collapsed into one entry carrying the most frequent genes and DNA. The V and J calls and clone size are TCRdb's, not the authors'. This sample gives approximately 97,000 distinct CDR3 sequences in total; 9.5% to 12% of them show up just once. The ten largest make up roughly 4.8% of the sample.

The sequencing here drew on whole blood, taken at baseline. The receptor was derived from an adult who was a healthcare worker with PCR-confirmed SARS-CoV-2 infection or an uninfected control (not recorded which). Here the chain combines TRBV5-1 and TRBJ2-5, with the D gene uncertain. The bases are TGCGCCAGCAGCTTGCAGGCAGCCCAAGAGACCCAGTACTTC. Translated, it reads CASSLQAAQETQYF.